This T cell receptor beta chain was captured in a study of regulatory T cells in long-lasting Graves disease. Whole-study results and caveats: Those with persistent Graves' had less TCR diversity than newly diagnosed patients. Persistent patients shared more public clonotypes (around 3,000) than new patients (nearly 1,000). Repertoires from persistent disease leaned toward TRBV28, TRBJ1-2 and TRBJ2-5.

This clonotype showed up just a few times. Its antigen is unidentified. Time point indicated: newly diagnosed GD, antithyroid drugs for less than 3 months. Following extraction of RNA from PBMCs, that RNA was used to make the TCR library. TCR beta libraries were built with iRepertoire HTBI primers and Arm-PCR of CDR3 regions. In the source study's methods: The study identified more than 50 TRBV and around 15 TRBJ segments across samples. One entry per CDR3 protein, called by TCRdb with MiXCR from the multiplex PCR reads. Clone size and V and J calls follow TCRdb, not the original study. The sample comprises roughly 410,000 distinct CDR3 sequences, 15% of which are singletons, and 7.8% rests with the top ten. In germline, CDR1 is SGHDN, CDR2 FVKESK. The CDR3 length is 15 residues. The V gene lost 0 bases and the J gene lost 0 bases, with 3 bases spanning the gap. The same data also contributed to another study, on T cells in Graves' hyperthyroidism and ophthalmopathy.

Here the sequenced sample was peripheral blood mononuclear cells (PBMCs), taken at new diagnosis, from a patient treated with antithyroid drugs. This clonotype was obtained from a woman aged 35 to 49 with Graves disease. This chain links TRBV14 with TRBJ1-6; the D is unclear. The CDR3 nucleotides are TGTGCCAGCAGCCAAGAAGGCTCCTATAATTCACCCCTCCACTTT. This gives the protein CASSQEGSYNSPLHF.